Sequencing of this T cell receptor (beta chain) was carried out in a study of blood T cell repertoires in COVID-19. Study-wide background: Samples of COVID-19 (acute and convalescent) were obtained from the United States, Italy and Spain. The cDNA or gDNA used as material had been derived from T cells, B-cell-depleted T cells, or PBMCs.

Original methodology: Reference gene primers were amplified, and this amplification served to estimate nucleated cell counts. TCRdb's copy holds only in-frame clones and misses some; the assay was immunoSEQ multiplex PCR. The D gene and trimming were derived from the DNA, and the V and J assignments and clone size from that table. The table includes over 130,000 clones, around 88% detected once. The CDR3 is 12 amino acids. Germline V lookup: CDR1 SEHNR, CDR2 FQNEAQ (reference sequence). Trimming left V 5 bases short and J 7 bases short, with 11 bases between. This sequence was found in a human donor in a cohort sampled during active COVID-19. The sample was peripheral blood. V usage is TRBV7-9 and J usage is TRBJ1-1; weak D call: TRBD1 (5 bases). The CDR3 sequence: CASSPRTFEAFF. CDR3 nucleotide sequence: TGTGCCAGCAGCCCTAGGACATTTGAAGCTTTCTTT.